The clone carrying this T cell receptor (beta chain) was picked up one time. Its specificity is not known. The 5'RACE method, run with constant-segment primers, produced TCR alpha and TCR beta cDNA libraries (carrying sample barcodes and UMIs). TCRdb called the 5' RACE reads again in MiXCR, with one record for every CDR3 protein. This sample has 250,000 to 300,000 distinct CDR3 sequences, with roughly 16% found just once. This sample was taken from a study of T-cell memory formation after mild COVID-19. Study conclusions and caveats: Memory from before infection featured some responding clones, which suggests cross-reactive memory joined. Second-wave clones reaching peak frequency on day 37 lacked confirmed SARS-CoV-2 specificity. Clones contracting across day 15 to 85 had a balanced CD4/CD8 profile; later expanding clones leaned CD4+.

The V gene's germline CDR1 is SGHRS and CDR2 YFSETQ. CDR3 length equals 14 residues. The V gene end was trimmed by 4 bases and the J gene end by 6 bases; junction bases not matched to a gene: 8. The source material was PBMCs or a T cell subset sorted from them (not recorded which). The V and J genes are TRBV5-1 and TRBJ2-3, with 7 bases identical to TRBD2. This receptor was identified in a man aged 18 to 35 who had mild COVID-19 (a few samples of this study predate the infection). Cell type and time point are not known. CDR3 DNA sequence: TGCGCCAGCAGCGTGGGCCTAGCGGTCGATACGCAGTATTTT. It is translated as CASSVGLAVDTQYF.